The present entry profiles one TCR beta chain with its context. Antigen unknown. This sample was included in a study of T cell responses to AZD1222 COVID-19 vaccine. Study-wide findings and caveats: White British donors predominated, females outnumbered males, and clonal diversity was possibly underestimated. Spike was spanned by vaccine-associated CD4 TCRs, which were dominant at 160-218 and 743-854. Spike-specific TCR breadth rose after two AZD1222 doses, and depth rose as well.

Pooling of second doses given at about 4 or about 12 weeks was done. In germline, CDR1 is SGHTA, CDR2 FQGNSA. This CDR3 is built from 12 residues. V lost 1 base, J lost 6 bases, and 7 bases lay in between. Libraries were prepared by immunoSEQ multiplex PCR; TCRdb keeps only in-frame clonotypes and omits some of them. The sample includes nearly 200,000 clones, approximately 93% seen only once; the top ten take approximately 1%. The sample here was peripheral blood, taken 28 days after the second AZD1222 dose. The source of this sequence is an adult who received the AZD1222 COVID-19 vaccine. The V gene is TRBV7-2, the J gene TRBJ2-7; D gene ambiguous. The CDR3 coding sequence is TGTGCCAGCAGCTTAGGAGTCACCGAGCAGTACTTC. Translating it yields CASSLGVTEQYF.